Presented here are 5 T cell receptor beta chains from one specimen sequenced in a study of cytomegalovirus exposure and HLA in healthy donors. Amplification used 60 Vbeta primers and 13 Jbeta primers. Sequencing was performed with immunoSEQ multiplex PCR; in TCRdb, only in-frame clones are kept and a portion is missing. The table has 55,000 to 70,000 clones, roughly 74% seen once. Sequencing used PBMCs. These receptors originate from a woman aged 55-70 years in good health and CMV-seropositive.

CDR3 sequence: CSVGQTYEQYF. The CDR3 DNA is TGCAGCGTTGGACAGACCTACGAGCAGTACTTC. The chain links TRBV29-1 to TRBJ2-7, with D tentatively TRBD1 (5 bases). Germline V lookup: CDR1 SQVTM, CDR2 ANQGSEA. The CDR3 spans 11 residues. Trimming took off 4 bases at V and 2 bases at J, with 6 bases between the two ends.

This sequence joins TRBV6-1 and TRBJ2-4, with 7 bases lining up with TRBD1. This CDR3 is 13 amino acids long. The V gene's germline CDR1 is MNHNS and CDR2 SASEGT. The J segment lost 3 bases and the V segment lost 5 bases, leaving 1 base of the junction unmatched. DNA of the CDR3: TGTGCCAGCAGTCAGGGGGACAAAAACATTCAGTACTTC. It codes for CASSQGDKNIQYF.

This clone was picked up a small number of times. The chain carries TRBV5-1 and TRBJ1-1, with 7 bases aligning to TRBD1. V trimming: 5 bases; J trimming: 0 bases; junction bases outside the gene matches: 10. Germline CDR1 is SGHRS and CDR2 is YFSETQ. CDR3 length: 16 residues. CDR3 residues: CASSRRPGQLNTEAFF. CDR3 nucleotides: TGCGCCAGCAGTCGGAGACCGGGACAGTTGAACACTGAAGCTTTCTTT. The full variable domain, its missing parts supplied by reference TRBV5-1 and TRBJ1-1, is KAGVTQTPRYLIKTRGQQVTLSCSPISGHRSVSWYQQTPGQGLQFLFEYFSETQRNKGNFPGRFSGRQFSNSRSEMNVSTLELGDSALYLCASSRRPGQLNTEAFFGQGTRLTVV.

V usage is TRBV5-6 and J usage is TRBJ1-1; perhaps TRBD1 as D (5 bases). V shed 1 base and J shed 4 bases, with 17 bases lying between them. Germline V CDR1 and CDR2: SGHDT, YYEEEE. The CDR3 extends over 16 amino acids. CDR3 sequence reads: CASSLPILTDRTEAFF. The CDR3 nucleotides read TGTGCCAGCAGCTTGCCTATCCTGACAGATCGCACTGAAGCTTTCTTT.

The rearrangement joins TRBV29-1 to TRBJ2-5, with D maybe TRBD1 (6 bases). Trimming removed 4 bases at V and 5 bases at J, with 17 bases between. Germline CDR1 SQVTM, CDR2 ANQGSEA. The length of the CDR3 is 14 residues. The CDR3 reads CSVATGTRGETQYF. CDR3 in DNA: TGCAGCGTTGCAACCGGGACAAGGGGGGAGACCCAGTACTTC.